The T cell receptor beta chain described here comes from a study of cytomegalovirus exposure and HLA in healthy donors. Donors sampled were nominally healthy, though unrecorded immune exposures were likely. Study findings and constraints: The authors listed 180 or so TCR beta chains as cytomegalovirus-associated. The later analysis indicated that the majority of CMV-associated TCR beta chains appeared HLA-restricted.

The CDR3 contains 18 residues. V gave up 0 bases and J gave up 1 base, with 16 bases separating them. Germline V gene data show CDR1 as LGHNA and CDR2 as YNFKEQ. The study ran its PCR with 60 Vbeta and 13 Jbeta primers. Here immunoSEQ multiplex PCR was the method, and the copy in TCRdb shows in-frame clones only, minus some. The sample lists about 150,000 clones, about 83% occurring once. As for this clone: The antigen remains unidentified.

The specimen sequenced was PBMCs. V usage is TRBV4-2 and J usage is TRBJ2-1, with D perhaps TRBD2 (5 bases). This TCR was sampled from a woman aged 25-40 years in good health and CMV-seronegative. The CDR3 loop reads CASSQDPRGGWSYNEQFF. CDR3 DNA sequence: TGTGCCAGCAGCCAAGATCCTCGCGGAGGTTGGTCCTACAATGAGCAGTTCTTC.